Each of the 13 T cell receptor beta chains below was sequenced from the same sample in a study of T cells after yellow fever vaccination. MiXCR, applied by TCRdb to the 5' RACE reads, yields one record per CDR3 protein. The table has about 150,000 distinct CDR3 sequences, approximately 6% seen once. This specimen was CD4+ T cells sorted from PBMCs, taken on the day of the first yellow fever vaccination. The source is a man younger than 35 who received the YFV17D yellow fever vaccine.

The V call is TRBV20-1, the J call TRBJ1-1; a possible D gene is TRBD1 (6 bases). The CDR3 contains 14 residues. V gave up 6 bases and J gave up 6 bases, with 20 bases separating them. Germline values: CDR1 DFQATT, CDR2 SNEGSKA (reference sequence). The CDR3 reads CSALLGAFGAEAFF. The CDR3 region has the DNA TGCAGTGCCCTTTTGGGGGCCTTTGGGGCTGAAGCTTTCTTT.

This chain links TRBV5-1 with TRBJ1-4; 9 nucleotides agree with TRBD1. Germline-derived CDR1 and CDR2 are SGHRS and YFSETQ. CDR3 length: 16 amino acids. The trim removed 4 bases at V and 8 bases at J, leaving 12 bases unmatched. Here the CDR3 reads CASSQLPPGQGEKLFF. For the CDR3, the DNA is TGCGCCAGCAGCCAATTACCGCCGGGACAGGGAGAAAAACTGTTTTTT.

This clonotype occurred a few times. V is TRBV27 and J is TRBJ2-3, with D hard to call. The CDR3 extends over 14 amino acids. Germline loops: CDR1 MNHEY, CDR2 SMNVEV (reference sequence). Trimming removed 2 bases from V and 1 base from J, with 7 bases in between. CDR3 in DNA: TGTGCCAGCAGTTTACAGACGGGCACAGATACGCAGTATTTT. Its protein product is CASSLQTGTDTQYF.

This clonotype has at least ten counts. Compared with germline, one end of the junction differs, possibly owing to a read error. As DNA, the CDR3 is TGTGCCAGCAGCTTGGCCAACGCGGGCAAGGTTTTT. It yields the protein CASSLANAGKVF. The chain has TRBV5-6 and TRBJ1-4, with no clear D. The CDR3 length is 12 residues. CDR1 is SGHDT, CDR2 YYEEEE, per germline. The full variable domain, rest sourced from reference TRBV5-6 and TRBJ1-4, is DAGVTQSPTHLIKTRGQQVTLRCSPKSGHDTVSWYQQALGQGPQFIFQYYEEEERQRGNFPDRFSGHQFPNYSSELNVNALLLGDSALYLCASSLANAGKVFGSGTQLSVL.

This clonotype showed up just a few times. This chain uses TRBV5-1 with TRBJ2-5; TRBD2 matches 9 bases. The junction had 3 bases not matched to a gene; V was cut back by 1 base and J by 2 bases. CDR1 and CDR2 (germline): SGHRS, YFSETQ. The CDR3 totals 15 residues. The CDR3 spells CASSLLAGAQETQYF. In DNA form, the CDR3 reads TGCGCCAGCAGCTTGTTAGCGGGGGCACAAGAGACCCAGTACTTC.

The CDR3 DNA sequence: TGCGCCAGCAGCTTGGAGGTCTGGGGATTTGGAAACACCATATATTTT. Its protein product is CASSLEVWGFGNTIYF. The chain employs TRBV5-1 and TRBJ1-3, with unresolved D. Germline loops: CDR1 SGHRS, CDR2 YFSETQ. This CDR3 is 16 amino acids long. The V end lost 0 bases, the J end lost 3 bases, and 13 bases lay between the germline ends. The variable domain in full, with the rest retrieved from reference TRBV5-1 and TRBJ1-3, is KAGVTQTPRYLIKTRGQQVTLSCSPISGHRSVSWYQQTPGQGLQFLFEYFSETQRNKGNFPGRFSGRQFSNSRSEMNVSTLELGDSALYLCASSLEVWGFGNTIYFGEGSWLTVV.

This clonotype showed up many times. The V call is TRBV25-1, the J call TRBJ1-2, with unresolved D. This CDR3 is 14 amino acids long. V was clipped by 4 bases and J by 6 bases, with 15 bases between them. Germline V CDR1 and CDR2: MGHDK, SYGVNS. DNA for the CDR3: TGTGCCAGCAGTGCCTCTCGGGAGGCTAATGGCTACACCTTC. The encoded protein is CASSASREANGYTF.

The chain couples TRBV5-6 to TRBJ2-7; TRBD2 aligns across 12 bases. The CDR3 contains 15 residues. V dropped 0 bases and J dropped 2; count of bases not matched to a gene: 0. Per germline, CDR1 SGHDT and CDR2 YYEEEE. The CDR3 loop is CASSLGTSGAYEQYV. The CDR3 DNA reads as TGTGCCAGCAGCTTGGGGACTAGCGGGGCCTACGAGCAGTACGTC.

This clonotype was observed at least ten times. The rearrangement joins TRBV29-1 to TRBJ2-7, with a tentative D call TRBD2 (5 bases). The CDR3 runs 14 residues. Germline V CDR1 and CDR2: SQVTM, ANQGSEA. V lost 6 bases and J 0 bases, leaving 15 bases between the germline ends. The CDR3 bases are TGCAGCGTCATGGAGGCTCCGGGCTCCTACGAGCAGTACTTC. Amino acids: CSVMEAPGSYEQYF.

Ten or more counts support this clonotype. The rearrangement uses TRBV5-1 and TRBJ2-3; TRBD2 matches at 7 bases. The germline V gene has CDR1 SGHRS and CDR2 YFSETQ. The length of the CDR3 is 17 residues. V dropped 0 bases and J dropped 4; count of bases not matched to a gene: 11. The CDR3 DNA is TGCGCCAGCAGCTTGGCTCCGGCGGGGGATGCGGCAGATACGCAGTATTTT. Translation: CASSLAPAGDAADTQYF.

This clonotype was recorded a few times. CDR3 loop: CSARQGGGNTIYF. The CDR3 DNA reads as TGCAGTGCTAGACAGGGAGGAGGAAACACCATATATTTT. The J gene is TRBJ1-3, the V gene TRBV20-1; D is possibly TRBD1 (5 bases). Trimming removed 2 bases at V and 4 bases at J, with 9 bases between. The CDR3 runs 13 residues. CDR1 DFQATT and CDR2 SNEGSKA come from the germline V gene (reference sequence).

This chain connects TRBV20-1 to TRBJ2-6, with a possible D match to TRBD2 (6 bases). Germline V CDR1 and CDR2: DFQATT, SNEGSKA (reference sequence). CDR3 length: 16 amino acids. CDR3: CRASGGTQSGANVLTF. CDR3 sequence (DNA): TGCAGGGCCTCGGGCGGGACCCAGTCTGGGGCCAACGTCCTGACTTTC.

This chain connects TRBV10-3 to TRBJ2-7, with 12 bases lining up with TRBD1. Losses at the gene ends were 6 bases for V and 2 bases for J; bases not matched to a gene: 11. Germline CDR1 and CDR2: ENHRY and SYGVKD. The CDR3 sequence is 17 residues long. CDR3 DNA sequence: TGTGCCATCAGGGATGTAACCGGGACAGGGGGCCCCTACGAGCAGTACTTC. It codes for CAIRDVTGTGGPYEQYF.